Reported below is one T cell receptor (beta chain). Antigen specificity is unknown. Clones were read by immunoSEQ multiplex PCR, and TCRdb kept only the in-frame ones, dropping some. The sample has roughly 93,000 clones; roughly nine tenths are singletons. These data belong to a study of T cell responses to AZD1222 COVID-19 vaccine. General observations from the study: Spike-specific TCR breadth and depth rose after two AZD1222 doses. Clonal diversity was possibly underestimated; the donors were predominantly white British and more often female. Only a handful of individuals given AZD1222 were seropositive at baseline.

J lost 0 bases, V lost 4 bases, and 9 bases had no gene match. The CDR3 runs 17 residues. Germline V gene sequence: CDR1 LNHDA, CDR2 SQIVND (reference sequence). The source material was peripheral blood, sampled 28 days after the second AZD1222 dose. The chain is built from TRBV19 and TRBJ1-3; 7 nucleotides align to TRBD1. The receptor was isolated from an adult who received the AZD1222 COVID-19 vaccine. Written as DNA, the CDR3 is TGTGCCAGTAGTAGAACCGGGACAGAACTCTCTGGAAACACCATATATTTT. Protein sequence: CASSRTGTELSGNTIYF.